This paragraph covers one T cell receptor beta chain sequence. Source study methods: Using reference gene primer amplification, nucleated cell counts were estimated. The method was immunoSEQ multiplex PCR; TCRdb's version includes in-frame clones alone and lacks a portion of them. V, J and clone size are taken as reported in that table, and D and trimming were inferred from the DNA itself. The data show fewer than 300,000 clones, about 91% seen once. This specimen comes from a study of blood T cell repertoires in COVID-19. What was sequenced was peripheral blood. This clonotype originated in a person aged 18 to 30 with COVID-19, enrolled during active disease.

The CDR3 loop is CASSLTGGGNTIYF. The CDR3 nucleotides read TGTGCCAGCAGTTTGACAGGGGGAGGAAACACCATATATTTT. This chain uses TRBV6-6 with TRBJ1-3, with 9 bases lining up with TRBD1. Germline CDR1 reads MNHNY; CDR2 reads SVGAGI (reference sequence). V trimming: 4 bases; J trimming: 4 bases; junction bases outside the gene matches: 2. The CDR3 contains 14 residues.